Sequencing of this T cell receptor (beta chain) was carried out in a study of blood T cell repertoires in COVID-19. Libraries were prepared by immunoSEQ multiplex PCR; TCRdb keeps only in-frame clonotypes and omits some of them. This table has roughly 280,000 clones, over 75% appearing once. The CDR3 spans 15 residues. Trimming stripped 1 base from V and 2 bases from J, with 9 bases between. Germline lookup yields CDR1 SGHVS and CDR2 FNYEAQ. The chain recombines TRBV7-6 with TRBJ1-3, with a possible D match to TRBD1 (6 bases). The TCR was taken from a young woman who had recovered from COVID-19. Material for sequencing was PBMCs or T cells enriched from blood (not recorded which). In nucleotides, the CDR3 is TGTGCCAGCAGCTTAGGTGCAGGGGCTGGAAACACCATATATTTT. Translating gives CASSLGAGAGNTIYF.